Here is one T cell receptor (beta chain) with its context. Its target is unknown. This sample is drawn from a study of neurological immune-mediated disorders. Study-wide results and limits: The phylogenetic placement of 18 of 34 multiple sclerosis patients' repertoires in one related-CDR3 cluster constitutes a possible signature.

For the unsorted libraries, 2 million PBMCs stored at -80 C served as input. The CDR3 is 14 amino acids. With V trimmed by 7 bases and J by 1 base, 6 bases remained unmatched. Looked up from germline, CDR1 is SQVTM and CDR2 is ANQGSEA. Synthesis of cDNA used 5'RACE (with 10-nucleotide random UMIs). TCRdb independently ran MiXCR on the 5' RACE reads; one entry per CDR3 protein. The top ten clones hold roughly 2% of a sample with more than 40,000 distinct CDR3 sequences, less than 2% of them seen once. The sequence was obtained from a woman aged 35 to 49 with multiple sclerosis. The material sequenced was PBMCs. This sequence joins TRBV29-1 and TRBJ2-2; 7 nucleotides line up with TRBD1. The chain's CDR3 is CSAPRTGNTGELFF. The DNA of the CDR3 is TGCAGCGCACCTAGGACAGGGAACACCGGGGAGCTGTTTTTT.